The 26 T cell receptor beta chains given below trace back to one sample, sequenced in a study of Graves' ophthalmopathy and Graves' hyperthyroidism. From RNA, the CDR3 regions of TCR beta chains were amplified and sequenced. Second-round multiplex PCR followed a first-round RT-PCR using HTBI primers. One entry per CDR3 protein, called by TCRdb with MiXCR from the multiplex PCR reads. This table has about 400,000 distinct CDR3 sequences, about 17% appearing once. The sample consisted of peripheral blood. The source of these receptors is a woman aged 18-30 years with Graves' ophthalmopathy.

This clonotype was detected many times. The chain carries TRBV5-6 and TRBJ1-5; 8 nucleotides line up with TRBD1. Germline V CDR1 and CDR2: SGHDT, YYEEEE. Unmatched junction bases numbered 9, after V lost 4 bases and J lost 0 bases. This CDR3 is built from 17 residues. This CDR3 reads CASSLGQGRYSNQPQHF. In DNA, the CDR3 is TGTGCCAGCAGCCTAGGACAGGGCCGATATAGCAATCAGCCCCAGCATTTT.

This clonotype has a count of ten or more. J is TRBJ2-6 and V is TRBV30; D unresolved. With 3 bases removed from V and 0 bases from J, the gap between germline ends came to 12 bases. The CDR3 consists of 16 residues. Germline CDR1 reads GTSNPN; CDR2 reads SVGIG (reference sequence). CDR3 protein: CAWSSGGISGANVLTF. CDR3 DNA sequence: TGTGCCTGGAGCTCCGGCGGTATCTCTGGGGCCAACGTCCTGACTTTC.

This clonotype has a count of ten or more. The chain combines TRBV27 with TRBJ1-2; TRBD1 aligns across 10 bases. V was pared by 5 bases and J by 7 bases, with 4 bases of the junction left unmatched. The CDR3 consists of 13 residues. Germline-derived CDR1 and CDR2 are MNHEY and SMNVEV (reference sequence). The chain's CDR3 is CASSPGTGAGYTF. DNA for the CDR3: TGTGCCAGCAGTCCTGGGACAGGGGCTGGCTACACCTTC.

As for this clonotype: The junction shows a germline mismatch at one end, possibly a read error. This chain uses TRBV6-2 or TRBV6-3 with TRBJ2-7; D is ambiguous. The germline gives CDR1 MNHEY, CDR2 SVGEGT. CDR3 length: 13 amino acids. The CDR3, as DNA: TGTGCCAGCAGCCCGGGCGCCTCCTTCGAGCAGTACTTC. It codes for CASSPGASFEQYF.

Ten or more counts support this clonotype. This sequence joins TRBV6-5 and TRBJ2-7, with 12 bases identical to TRBD1. This CDR3 contains 15 residues. Germline CDR1 is MNHEY and CDR2 is SVGAGI. The trim removed 6 bases at V and 6 bases at J, leaving 9 bases unmatched. CDR3 amino acids: CASRYGGQGASEQYF. CDR3 in DNA: TGTGCCAGCAGATACGGGGGACAGGGGGCCAGCGAGCAGTACTTC.

The CDR3 protein is CASDRGGNTEAFF. DNA for the CDR3: TGTGCCAGCGATCGGGGGGGGAACACTGAAGCTTTCTTT. V gene TRBV12-3 or TRBV12-4 combines with J gene TRBJ1-1; the D gene is possibly TRBD1 (5 bases). V was trimmed by 8 bases and J by 1 base, leaving 11 bases between them. The CDR3 is 13 residues long.

This clonotype was counted once. V is TRBV11-2 and J is TRBJ2-2, with D unresolved. This CDR3 has 16 residues. The ends were cut back, 3 bases at V and 4 bases at J, with 15 bases in the middle. Germline V gene sequence: CDR1 SGHAT, CDR2 FQNNGV. The DNA of the CDR3 is TGTGCCAGCAGCTTCGAAGCCGGACGCCCCACCGGGGAGCTGTTTTTT. Translation: CASSFEAGRPTGELFF.

Ten or more counts support this clonotype. The V call is TRBV7-9, the J call TRBJ2-7; 7 positions match TRBD1. Looked up from germline, CDR1 is SEHNR and CDR2 is FQNEAQ (reference sequence). Germline trimming cut 3 bases from V and 7 bases from J; bases unmatched to any gene: 6. The CDR3 extends over 13 amino acids. The chain's CDR3 is CASSFGPGGEQYF. The CDR3, as DNA: TGTGCCAGCAGCTTTGGGCCAGGGGGAGAGCAGTACTTC.

CDR3 protein: CASRTTSGAMETQYF. The CDR3 nucleotides are TGTGCCAGCAGAACGACTAGCGGGGCAATGGAGACCCAGTACTTC. The rearrangement links TRBV7-8 to TRBJ2-5; 11 positions agree with TRBD2. Losses at the gene ends were 6 bases for V and 5 bases for J; bases not matched to a gene: 8. This CDR3 contains 15 residues. The V gene's germline CDR1 is SGHVS and CDR2 FQNEAQ.

The chain is built from TRBV12-5 and TRBJ1-1; unclear D gene. This CDR3 is built from 14 residues. CDR1 and CDR2 (germline): LGHNT, FRNRAP. The germline V and J ends were trimmed by 3 bases and 0 bases, with 8 bases remaining between them. Here the CDR3 DNA reads TGTGCTAGTGGTTTAGGATGGTTGAACACTGAAGCTTTCTTT. Protein product: CASGLGWLNTEAFF. Full variable domain (outside the CDR3, taken from reference TRBV12-5 and TRBJ1-1): DARVTQTPRHKVTEMGQEVTMRCQPILGHNTVFWYRQTMMQGLELLAYFRNRAPLDDSGMPKDRFSAEMPDATLATLKIQPSEPRDSAVYFCASGLGWLNTEAFFGQGTRLTVV.

Many counts were recorded for this clonotype. The rearrangement links TRBV30 to TRBJ1-1; perhaps TRBD1 as D (5 bases). CDR3 length: 14 residues. Germline-derived CDR1 and CDR2 are GTSNPN and SVGIG (reference sequence). V lost 0 bases and J lost 4, with 12 bases in between. Here the CDR3 reads CAWSVGGLGTEAFF. In DNA, the CDR3 is TGTGCCTGGAGTGTTGGGGGTCTCGGCACTGAAGCTTTCTTT.

This chain connects TRBV7-8 to TRBJ2-5; unclear D gene. CDR1 is SGHVS and CDR2 is FQNEAQ in the germline V gene. The V end was cut by 3 bases, the J end by 2 bases, with 19 bases between. This CDR3 spans 17 amino acids. CDR3 DNA: TGTGCCAGCAGCTTGTCTGGGCCGGCCGATTTTCAAGAGACCCAGTACTTC. It specifies CASSLSGPADFQETQYF.

This clonotype was recorded many times. The CDR3 DNA is TGTGCCAGCAGCCCGGTAAATTCGGCGGGGGGACAAGAGACCCAGTACTTC. Protein sequence: CASSPVNSAGGQETQYF. The chain combines TRBV4-2 with TRBJ2-5, with 8 bases identical to TRBD2. The trim removed 4 bases at V and 2 bases at J, leaving 12 bases unmatched. CDR1 is LGHNA and CDR2 is YNFKEQ in the germline V gene. CDR3 size: 17 residues.

This clonotype was found many times. The chain joins TRBV19 to TRBJ1-3; possible D gene TRBD1, 5 bases. V lost 5 bases to trimming and J lost 3 bases, with 23 bases between them. Germline V gene sequence: CDR1 LNHDA, CDR2 SQIVND (reference sequence). The CDR3 sequence is 18 residues long. CDR3 residues: CASSLTAARRGDGNTIYF. Written as DNA, the CDR3 is TGTGCCAGTAGTCTCACTGCAGCCCGGCGAGGGGATGGAAACACCATATATTTT.

The V and J genes are TRBV28 and TRBJ2-5; D is possibly TRBD1 or TRBD2 (5 bases each). This CDR3 has 16 residues. Trimming stripped 3 bases from V and 5 bases from J, with 19 bases between. CDR1 and CDR2 (germline): MDHEN, SYDVKM. The CDR3 reads CASSFRTGGGRETQYF. In DNA, the CDR3 is TGTGCCAGCAGTTTTAGGACTGGGGGTGGTCGGGAGACCCAGTACTTC.

The sample holds many counts of this clonotype. The genes are TRBV6-5 and TRBJ1-3, with no clear D. The CDR3 has 16 residues. Trimming left V 0 bases short and J 0 bases short, with 9 bases between. Germline V gene sequence: CDR1 MNHEY, CDR2 SVGAGI. The CDR3, as DNA: TGTGCCAGCAGTTACTCGGGTTCTACCTCTGGAAACACCATATATTTT. Amino acids: CASSYSGSTSGNTIYF.

This clonotype was observed many times. The V gene is TRBV12-3 or TRBV12-4, the J gene TRBJ1-1; the D gene is possibly TRBD1 (5 bases). The CDR3 spans 15 residues. V was trimmed by 3 bases and J by 1 base, leaving 12 bases between them. The CDR3 loop is CASSLGGLRNTEAFF. The CDR3 DNA sequence: TGTGCCAGCAGTTTGGGGGGGTTGAGGAACACTGAAGCTTTCTTT.

This clonotype was seen repeatedly, ten times or more. This chain connects TRBV30 to TRBJ2-5; weak D call: TRBD1 (5 bases). CDR1 is GTSNPN and CDR2 is SVGIG in the germline V gene (reference sequence). V lost 1 base to trimming and J lost 0 bases, with 6 bases between them. CDR3 length equals 13 residues. The CDR3 DNA reads TGTGCCTGGAGTGGACAGTACCAAGAGACCCAGTACTTC. Its protein is CAWSGQYQETQYF. The whole variable domain, filled in from reference TRBV30 and TRBJ2-5, reads SQTIHQWPATLVQPVGSPLSLECTVEGTSNPNLYWYRQAAGRGLQLLFYSVGIGQISSEVPQNLSASRPQDRQFILSSKKLLLSDSGFYLCAWSGQYQETQYFGPGTRLLVL.

In this sample, this clonotype turned up many times. The gene calls are TRBV20-1 and TRBJ2-7, with a tentative D call TRBD2 (6 bases). The V end lost 3 bases, the J end lost 4 bases, and 13 bases lay between the germline ends. This CDR3 is 13 amino acids long. The germline CDR1 and CDR2 sequences are DFQATT and SNEGSKA (reference sequence). The CDR3 DNA is TGCAGTGCTAGTACTCACCGGGGGTACGAGCAGTACTTC. Its translation: CSASTHRGYEQYF.

This clonotype was observed at least ten times. CDR3 loop: CASSSTGTPYGYTF. DNA of the CDR3: TGTGCCAGTAGCTCGACTGGGACCCCCTATGGCTACACCTTC. The rearrangement uses TRBV19 and TRBJ1-2, with D possibly matching TRBD1 (5 bases). V was pared by 6 bases and J by 4 bases, with 15 bases between. In germline, CDR1 is LNHDA, CDR2 SQIVND (reference sequence). This CDR3 spans 14 amino acids.

This clonotype showed up many times. The gene calls are TRBV18 and TRBJ2-7; 10 bases fit TRBD1. Germline V gene lookup returns CDR1 KGHSH and CDR2 LQKENI. The J segment lost 7 bases and the V segment lost 3 bases, leaving 6 bases of the junction unmatched. The CDR3 loop spans 14 amino acids. DNA for the CDR3: TGTGCCAGCTCACCGGGACAGGGGAACCGGGAGCAGTACTTC. This codes for CASSPGQGNREQYF.

This clonotype was detected many times. The J gene is TRBJ1-1, the V gene TRBV11-2, with D uncertain. Germline V gene lookup returns CDR1 SGHAT and CDR2 FQNNGV. Trimming removed 4 bases from V and 5 bases from J, with 20 bases in between. The CDR3 is made up of 16 amino acids. The CDR3 DNA reads as TGTGCCAGCAGCTCCCCCCTATCGGCCGGAGGGACTGAAGCTTTCTTT. It specifies CASSSPLSAGGTEAFF.

This clonotype was observed a handful of times. The V and J genes are TRBV19 and TRBJ1-6; no definite D call. Germline V gene sequence: CDR1 LNHDA, CDR2 SQIVND (reference sequence). V lost 3 bases and J 7 bases, leaving 10 bases between the germline ends. CDR3 length: 14 residues. CDR3 in amino acids: CASSIYGKNSPLHF. The CDR3 nucleotides read TGTGCCAGTAGTATCTACGGTAAAAATTCACCCCTCCACTTT.

The chain combines TRBV6-1 with TRBJ1-2; tentatively, D is TRBD1 (5 bases). V lost 5 bases and J lost 1, with 17 bases in between. Germline V lookup: CDR1 MNHNS, CDR2 SASEGT. The CDR3 spans 16 residues. This CDR3 is CASSPGTDLGNYGYTF. The CDR3 DNA reads TGTGCCAGCAGTCCCGGGACGGATCTGGGTAACTATGGCTACACCTTC.

This clonotype was seen ten or more times. This sequence joins TRBV28 and TRBJ1-5; unclear D gene. The CDR3 is 16 residues long. CDR1 and CDR2 from the germline V gene are MDHEN and SYDVKM. The germline V and J ends were trimmed by 2 bases and 5 bases, with 16 bases remaining between them. The CDR3 sequence: CASSLGWAGGHQPQHF. CDR3 sequence (DNA): TGTGCCAGCAGTTTAGGGTGGGCAGGAGGCCATCAGCCCCAGCATTTT.

This clonotype was counted between two and nine times. The chain links TRBV5-8 to TRBJ1-6; D ambiguous. Looked up from germline, CDR1 is SGHTS and CDR2 is YDEGEE. The CDR3 contains 17 residues. V lost 3 bases and J lost 5, with 18 bases in between. In DNA form, the CDR3 reads TGTGCCAGCAGCTCTTTCGTCGCAGACTTGAATAATTCACCCCTCCACTTT. Translation gives CASSSFVADLNNSPLHF.